This TCR beta chain derives from a study of vaccination and CD4 T cells after COVID-19. Study context: The study drew post-COVID samples a median around 100 days after diagnosis (range 35 to 161). Spike peptides, overlapping and drawn from SARS-CoV-2, HCoV-NL63, HCoV-OC43 and HCoV-229E, were used to stimulate cells. Study-level findings and limits: The median SARS-CoV-2-reactive clonotype number increased from 21 to 38, without statistical significance. In convalescent patients, a median approximately 86% of post-vaccine SARS-CoV-2-reactive clones appeared only after vaccination.

Per the germline V gene, CDR1 is SGHKS and CDR2 is YYEKEE (reference sequence). Germline trimming cut 2 bases from V and 8 bases from J; bases unmatched to any gene: 4. This CDR3 has 14 residues. Scientists ran DNA taken from cultured CD4+ T cells through the Oncomine TCR Beta short-read assay for sequencing. TCRdb reprocessed the PCR reads via MiXCR and lists one record per CDR3 protein. The sample includes some 7,000 distinct CDR3 sequences, less than 35% seen only once; the top ten take under 20%. The treatment is: approximately nine-day PBMC culture with coronavirus spike peptide pools or control peptides (ViraFEST assay). The collection of CD4+ T cells from the unexposed donor took place before the COVID-19 pandemic (2011-2018). Worth noting for this clonotype: What it recognizes is unknown.

The sequence was collected from a human donor in good health. This chain links TRBV5-5 with TRBJ2-1, with 10 bases that match TRBD2. Source material: CD4+ T cells from blood, cultured in vitro. CDR3 sequence reads: CASSLIAGGHEQFF. The DNA for the CDR3 is TGTGCCAGCAGCTTAATAGCGGGAGGACATGAGCAGTTCTTC.